This T cell receptor beta chain was sequenced for a study of blood T cell repertoires in COVID-19. Sequencing used immunoSEQ multiplex PCR; TCRdb keeps in-frame clones, though not all of them. The repertoire holds under 500,000 clones, with 75% to 90% as singletons. Germline-derived CDR1 and CDR2 are LNHDA and SQIVND (reference sequence). CDR3 length equals 13 residues. Trimming removed 4 bases from V and 6 bases from J, with 7 bases in between. The V and J genes are TRBV19 and TRBJ1-6; D not resolved. This receptor was taken from a man younger than 45 who had recovered from COVID-19. Sequenced sample: PBMCs or T cells enriched from blood (not recorded which). Here the CDR3 reads CASSTGFNSPLHF. The CDR3 DNA follows: TGTGCCAGTAGTACAGGCTTTAATTCACCCCTCCACTTT. Full variable domain (remainder filled in from reference TRBV19 and TRBJ1-6): DGGITQSPKYLFRKEGQNVTLSCEQNLNHDAMYWYRQDPGQGLRLIYYSQIVNDFQKGDIAEGYSVSREKKESFPLTVTSAQKNPTAFYLCASSTGFNSPLHFGNGTRLTVT.